This T cell receptor (beta chain) was documented in a study of cytomegalovirus exposure and HLA in healthy donors. This CDR3 is 14 amino acids long. Germline values: CDR1 SGHDT, CDR2 YYEEEE. V was pared by 5 bases and J by 7 bases, with 6 bases of the junction left unmatched. Study conclusions and caveats: Per published accounts, TCR beta sequences correctly predicted the HLA-A and HLA-B alleles of most subjects. Highly shared variants forming one cluster were likely a sequencing artifact.

To note about this clone: Its antigen is as yet unknown.

The PCR employed 60 Vbeta primers together with 13 Jbeta primers. How the authors handled the data: A later analysis counted 65 million to 80 million unique TCR beta chains, some 11 million shared. Only in-frame clones appear in the TCRdb table, and some are missing; sequencing was by immunoSEQ multiplex PCR. That table is the source of V, J and clone size, and D and trimming were worked out from the DNA. The specimen's table records around 150,000 clones. The rearrangement links TRBV5-6 to TRBJ1-6, with 7 bases matching TRBD1. The sample taken for sequencing was PBMCs. The source of this sequence is a woman in her sixties in good health and CMV-seronegative. CDR3 amino acids: CASSRTGENSPLHF. The CDR3 bases are TGTGCCAGCAGTCGTACAGGGGAAAATTCACCCCTCCACTTT.